Sequencing of this T cell receptor beta chain was carried out in a study of cytomegalovirus exposure and HLA in healthy donors. Findings of the study overall: The study dropped some indistinguishable V segments, TRBV6-2 and TRBV6-3 among them. Later analysis demonstrated an association between a missense DCLRE1C variant and TCR beta V- and J-gene trimming.

Regarding this clone: Its antigen is undetermined.

Looked up from germline, CDR1 is SNHLY and CDR2 is FYNNEI. Trimming removed 4 bases from V and 5 bases from J; junction bases left unmatched: 4. This CDR3 comprises 13 residues. These donors counted as nominally healthy when sampled, but unrecorded immune exposures were likely. The PCR employed 60 Vbeta primers together with 13 Jbeta primers. Here immunoSEQ multiplex PCR was the method, and the copy in TCRdb shows in-frame clones only, minus some. The table lists approximately 45,000 clones, 55% to 75% of them singletons, with less than 3.5% in the top ten. The sequence came from a woman aged 25 to 45 in good health and CMV-seronegative. Sequencing was done on a sample of PBMCs. The chain is built from TRBV2 and TRBJ2-7, with 8 bases fitting TRBD1. The CDR3 DNA is TGTGCCAGCAGTGGGACAGGGTTTGACGAGCAGTACTTC. Protein: CASSGTGFDEQYF.